This T cell receptor beta chain was obtained from a study of early T cells in non-severe SARS-CoV-2 infection. This CDR3 region has 16 residues. Trimming took off 0 bases at V and 3 bases at J, with 14 bases between the two ends. Germline CDR1 is LGHNT and CDR2 is FRNRAP. This clonotype was observed at least ten times. TCRdb fed the 5' RACE reads into MiXCR, producing one record per CDR3 protein. Among some 75,000 distinct CDR3 sequences listed, approximately 15% were seen once. The TCR sequence derives from an adult who was a healthcare worker with PCR-confirmed SARS-CoV-2 infection or an uninfected control (not recorded which). The chain is built from TRBV12-5 and TRBJ1-1; D unclear. Material: whole blood. In DNA, the CDR3 is TGTGCTAGTGGTTTGGTACTCGGACGGAGGGACACTGAAGCTTTCTTT. It is translated as CASGLVLGRRDTEAFF. Supplemented by reference TRBV12-5 and TRBJ1-1, the full variable domain reads DARVTQTPRHKVTEMGQEVTMRCQPILGHNTVFWYRQTMMQGLELLAYFRNRAPLDDSGMPKDRFSAEMPDATLATLKIQPSEPRDSAVYFCASGLVLGRRDTEAFFGQGTRLTVV.